This passage covers 27 T cell receptor beta chains from one sample sequenced in a study of OX40 agonist ivuxolimab in advanced cancers. Data came from immunoSEQ multiplex PCR; TCRdb stores just in-frame clones and leaves some out. This table has 90,000 or so clones, around 87% appearing once. Sequencing used CD4+ or CD8+ T cells sorted from blood, obtained in a trial of the OX40 agonist ivuxolimab. The source is an adult with an advanced solid tumor such as melanoma, head and neck, liver or kidney cancer.

The V gene is TRBV4-3, the J gene TRBJ2-3; 7 nucleotides agree with TRBD2. This CDR3 is 15 amino acids long. The junction had 10 bases not matched to a gene; V was cut back by 4 bases and J by 6 bases. Germline CDR1 is LGHNA and CDR2 is YSLEER. CDR3 loop: CASSRDGRLEDTQYF. As DNA, the CDR3 is TGCGCCAGCAGCCGCGACGGGAGGCTGGAGGATACGCAGTATTTT.

The rearrangement uses TRBV6-1 and TRBJ1-5; D ambiguous. V lost 7 bases and J lost 7, with 14 bases in between. Germline CDR1 is MNHNS and CDR2 is SASEGT. The CDR3 consists of 13 residues. The CDR3 spells CASNTVNRQPQHF. Here the CDR3 DNA reads TGTGCCAGCAATACGGTAAATCGCCAGCCCCAGCATTTT.

The chain is built from TRBV29-1 and TRBJ2-1; 10 bases fit TRBD1. V was pared by 1 base and J by 5 bases, with 2 bases of the junction left unmatched. Germline assignment: CDR1 SQVTM and CDR2 ANQGSEA. The length of the CDR3 is 14 residues. In DNA form, the CDR3 reads TGCAGCGTTGAAGTCGGGACAGGGGACAATGAGCAGTTCTTC. This codes for CSVEVGTGDNEQFF.

As DNA, the CDR3 is TGTGCCACAAAACAGGGGATCAATCAGCCCCAGCATTTT. Translation gives CATKQGINQPQHF. The V gene is TRBV10-3, the J gene TRBJ1-5, with 7 bases matching TRBD1. This CDR3 has 13 residues. CDR1 ENHRY and CDR2 SYGVKD come from the germline V gene. With 10 bases clipped from V and 3 bases from J, the junction kept 6 bases outside the gene matches.

The V call is TRBV2, the J call TRBJ1-2, with 7 bases fitting TRBD1. Germline V lookup: CDR1 SNHLY, CDR2 FYNNEI. The V gene end was trimmed by 6 bases and the J gene end by 8 bases; junction bases not matched to a gene: 3. The CDR3 length is 11 residues. The DNA of the CDR3 is TGTGCCAGCAGGCTAGGGGGCGGCTACACCTTC. This encodes CASRLGGGYTF.

The CDR3 reads CASSRQGPETQYF. The DNA for the CDR3 is TGTGCCAGCAGCCGACAGGGGCCGGAGACCCAGTACTTC. The V gene is TRBV7-9, the J gene TRBJ2-5, with 8 positions matching TRBD1. Trimming at V came to 5 bases and at J to 5 bases, leaving 4 bases not matched to a gene. CDR3 length: 13 amino acids. Germline V gene lookup returns CDR1 SEHNR and CDR2 FQNEAQ (reference sequence).

The table lists this clone with a count of one. The V call is TRBV30, the J call TRBJ1-4; TRBD1 is a possible D gene (6 bases). V was cut by 4 bases and J by 5 bases, with 11 bases left in between. The CDR3 is 13 amino acids. Germline V gene data show CDR1 as GTSNPN and CDR2 as SVGIG (reference sequence). CDR3 in amino acids: CAWTRGANEKLFF. DNA of the CDR3: TGTGCCTGGACCCGGGGGGCCAATGAAAAACTGTTTTTT.

This clone was detected only once. The chain recombines TRBV28 with TRBJ1-5, with D possibly TRBD1 on 5 matching bases. Germline V CDR1 and CDR2: MDHEN, SYDVKM. There are 13 residues in the CDR3. Trimming pared 2 bases from V and 6 bases from J, leaving 8 bases between. The CDR3 nucleotides read TGTGCCAGCAGTTTACAGGGAGGTCAGCCCCAGCATTTT. It specifies CASSLQGGQPQHF.

This clone was observed a single time. The chain combines TRBV2 with TRBJ2-2; TRBD2 aligns across 12 bases. The CDR3 totals 15 residues. The germline V gene encodes CDR1 SNHLY and CDR2 FYNNEI. J lost 5 bases, V lost 5 bases, and 3 bases had no gene match. CDR3 bases: TGTGCCAGCAGTCAGGGACTAGCGGGTACCGGGGAGCTGTTTTTT. Its translation is CASSQGLAGTGELFF. The variable domain in full, with the rest retrieved from reference TRBV2 and TRBJ2-2, is EPEVTQTPSHQVTQMGQEVILRCVPISNHLYFYWYRQILGQKVEFLVSFYNNEISEKSEIFDDQFSVERPDGSNFTLKIRSTKLEDSAMYFCASSQGLAGTGELFFGEGSRLTVL.

Points on this clone: One junction end does not reproduce the germline sequence, and a read error may be involved. The CDR3 sequence: CASSPLAGGGTGELFF. The CDR3 region has the DNA TGTGCTAGCAGCCCCTTGGCGGGAGGAGGGACCGGGGAGCTGTTTTTT. The rearrangement links TRBV7-7 to TRBJ2-2; 8 bases are shared with TRBD2. CDR3 length equals 16 residues. In germline, CDR1 is SSHAT, CDR2 FNYEAQ (reference sequence).

The chain links TRBV5-1 to TRBJ2-1, with D perhaps matching TRBD1 or TRBD2 (6 bases each). The ends were cut back, 2 bases at V and 6 bases at J, with 15 bases in the middle. Germline V gives CDR1 SGHRS, CDR2 YFSETQ. This CDR3 is built from 15 residues. The chain's CDR3 is CASSLEGGQVNEQFF. The DNA of the CDR3 is TGCGCCAGCAGCTTAGAGGGGGGTCAGGTCAATGAGCAGTTCTTC.

This sequence joins TRBV7-2 and TRBJ2-3; D is perhaps TRBD2 (6 bases). The germline CDR1 and CDR2 sequences are SGHTA and FQGNSA. This CDR3 comprises 15 residues. V was shortened by 5 bases and J by 3 bases, with 15 bases between the two germline ends. The CDR3 loop reads CASSPTGVRTDTQYF. The CDR3 region has the DNA TGTGCCAGCAGCCCGACGGGGGTAAGAACAGATACGCAGTATTTT.

This chain connects TRBV2 to TRBJ1-5; maybe TRBD1 (6 bases). With 5 bases removed from V and 2 bases from J, the gap between germline ends came to 13 bases. Looked up from germline, CDR1 is SNHLY and CDR2 is FYNNEI. This CDR3 comprises 15 residues. The DNA of the CDR3 is TGTGCCAGCAGTCCGACAGGAGGAGGCAATCAGCCCCAGCATTTT. Translation gives CASSPTGGGNQPQHF.

The chain couples TRBV10-3 to TRBJ2-3; the match to TRBD1 covers 7 bases. The ends lost 6 bases at V and 1 base at J; junction bases unmatched: 7. The CDR3 runs to 15 residues. The germline V gene encodes CDR1 ENHRY and CDR2 SYGVKD. The CDR3 loop is CAIRQITGGTDTQYF. CDR3 nucleotide sequence: TGTGCCATCAGACAAATTACAGGGGGCACAGATACGCAGTATTTT.

The chain employs TRBV5-1 and TRBJ2-1; D gene uncertain. Trimming removed 4 bases at V and 5 bases at J, with 10 bases between. The length of the CDR3 is 13 residues. Germline CDR1 and CDR2: SGHRS and YFSETQ. The CDR3 here is CASSQDGNNEQFF. The CDR3 DNA follows: TGCGCCAGCAGCCAGGACGGTAACAATGAGCAGTTCTTC.

The chain combines TRBV5-4 with TRBJ2-5; tentatively, D is TRBD1 (6 bases). The CDR3 covers 13 residues. Trimming stripped 2 bases from V and 5 bases from J, with 10 bases between. CDR1 SGHNT and CDR2 YYREEE come from the germline V gene (reference sequence). For the CDR3, the DNA is TGTGCCAGCAGCTTAACAGGGTGGGAGACCCAGTACTTC. This sequence encodes CASSLTGWETQYF.

V usage is TRBV5-5 and J usage is TRBJ1-1; D remains ambiguous. CDR3 length equals 14 residues. Trimming removed 0 bases from V and 4 bases from J, with 10 bases in between. Germline V gene sequence: CDR1 SGHKS, CDR2 YYEKEE (reference sequence). The CDR3 loop is CASSLEWGSTEAFF. CDR3 nucleotide sequence: TGTGCCAGCAGCTTGGAGTGGGGTAGCACTGAAGCTTTCTTT.

This chain uses TRBV28 with TRBJ1-4, with D uncertain. V was clipped by 3 bases and J by 6 bases, with 5 bases between them. CDR3 size: 12 residues. The germline CDR1 and CDR2 sequences are MDHEN and SYDVKM. Written as DNA, the CDR3 is TGTGCCAGCAGTTTTGGGCATGAAAAACTGTTTTTT. It is translated as CASSFGHEKLFF.

This clone was counted a single time. V usage is TRBV9 and J usage is TRBJ2-3, with D uncertain. Trimming pared 0 bases from V and 0 bases from J, leaving 8 bases between. Germline V gene data show CDR1 as SGDLS and CDR2 as YYNGEE. This CDR3 comprises 15 residues. The CDR3 spells CASSVVSASTDTQYF. The CDR3, as DNA: TGTGCCAGCAGCGTAGTCTCGGCTAGCACAGATACGCAGTATTTT.

The chain recombines TRBV19 with TRBJ1-2; D not certain. The germline V gene has CDR1 LNHDA and CDR2 SQIVND (reference sequence). The ends were cut back, 3 bases at V and 8 bases at J, with 7 bases in the middle. The CDR3 totals 11 residues. CDR3 nucleotide sequence: TGTGCCAGTAGTATGCTGGGCGGCTACACCTTC. This sequence encodes CASSMLGGYTF.

Comment on this clone: Distinct nucleotide sequences in the sample also encode this CDR3. This chain connects TRBV30 to TRBJ1-2; a weak D match, TRBD1 (6 bases). CDR1 GTSNPN and CDR2 SVGIG come from the germline V gene (reference sequence). Trimming took 0 bases from V and 8 from J, leaving 13 bases between them. This CDR3 region has 13 residues. CDR3 in DNA: TGTGCCTGGAGTGTACAGGGATTAGACGGCTACACCTTC. Protein sequence: CAWSVQGLDGYTF. Full variable domain (rest looked up from reference TRBV30 and TRBJ1-2): SQTIHQWPATLVQPVGSPLSLECTVEGTSNPNLYWYRQAAGRGLQLLFYSVGIGQISSEVPQNLSASRPQDRQFILSSKKLLLSDSGFYLCAWSVQGLDGYTFGSGTRLTVV.

The chain employs TRBV7-3 and TRBJ1-1; D not certain. The CDR3 has 13 residues. Trimming removed 2 bases at V and 0 bases at J, with 4 bases between. Germline V gives CDR1 SGHTA, CDR2 FQGTGA. CDR3 sequence (DNA): TGTGCCAGCAGCTTAGGGATGAACACTGAAGCTTTCTTT. It translates to CASSLGMNTEAFF.

This clone was seen a handful of times. The chain joins TRBV6-1 to TRBJ2-1; 7 bases line up with TRBD2. Germline CDR1 MNHNS, CDR2 SASEGT. The CDR3 extends over 12 amino acids. The V segment lost 6 bases and the J segment 7 bases; nucleotides outside the gene matches: 3. CDR3 loop: CASRSSGNEQFF. Written as DNA, the CDR3 is TGTGCCAGCAGGAGTAGCGGGAATGAGCAGTTCTTC.

The chain uses TRBV5-1 and TRBJ2-7, with TRBD1 matching over 9 bases. There are 14 residues in the CDR3. J was trimmed by 6 bases and V by 1 base; bases with no gene match: 5. CDR1 and CDR2 (germline): SGHRS, YFSETQ. The CDR3 region is CASSLSGTGLEQYF. The CDR3 region has the DNA TGCGCCAGCAGCTTGTCCGGGACAGGGCTCGAGCAGTACTTC. Drawing the rest from reference TRBV5-1 and TRBJ2-7, the complete variable domain is KAGVTQTPRYLIKTRGQQVTLSCSPISGHRSVSWYQQTPGQGLQFLFEYFSETQRNKGNFPGRFSGRQFSNSRSEMNVSTLELGDSALYLCASSLSGTGLEQYFGPGTRLTVT.

The chain carries TRBV6-5 and TRBJ2-1, with D possibly matching TRBD1 (5 bases). CDR3 length: 13 amino acids. With 0 bases removed from V and 10 bases from J, the gap between germline ends came to 10 bases. The germline CDR1 and CDR2 sequences are MNHEY and SVGAGI. The CDR3 region has the DNA TGTGCCAGCAGTTACTCGAGAAGGGGCGAGCAGTTCTTC. This translates into CASSYSRRGEQFF.

Of note for this clone: At one boundary the junction diverges from the germline segment, which might be a read error. CDR3 sequence (DNA): TGCGCCAGCAGCTTCTTGGAGACAGGGCGCTTAGATTTT. Amino acids: CASSFLETGRLDF. The chain joins TRBV5-1 to TRBJ1-1, with 7 bases aligning to TRBD1. The germline gives CDR1 SGHRS, CDR2 YFSETQ. CDR3 size: 13 residues.

Comments on this clone: Germline and junction disagree at one end, which may indicate a read error. The chain links TRBV19 to TRBJ1-1, with 9 bases fitting TRBD1. CDR1 is LNHDA and CDR2 is SQIVND in the germline V gene (reference sequence). The CDR3 loop spans 14 amino acids. CDR3 in amino acids: CASSRDRDFGEAFF. In DNA, the CDR3 is TGTGCCAGCAGTAGGGACAGGGATTTCGGTGAAGCTTTCTTT. The complete variable domain, with remaining parts taken from reference TRBV19 and TRBJ1-1, reads DGGITQSPKYLFRKEGQNVTLSCEQNLNHDAMYWYRQDPGQGLRLIYYSQIVNDFQKGDIAEGYSVSREKKESFPLTVTSAQKNPTAFYLCASSRDRDFGEAFFGQGTRLTVV.